What follows is one T cell receptor beta chain and its context. Its specificity is not known. This entry comes from a study of cytomegalovirus exposure and HLA in healthy donors. The study's findings and limits: Usually a TCR sequence was rare, but some public TCRs were found in many donors.

Using immunoSEQ multiplex PCR, the repertoire was profiled, and TCRdb retains in-frame clones only, with some absent. Here the sample spans approximately 190,000 clones, 75% to 85% being singletons. Unmatched junction bases numbered 7, after V lost 6 bases and J lost 2 bases. This CDR3 has 16 residues. Germline CDR1 is SNHLY and CDR2 is FYNNEI. The approximately 120-subject validation cohort, separate from the 666-subject first cohort, included the donors. Sample: PBMCs. The V gene is TRBV2, the J gene TRBJ2-6; 7 nucleotides line up with TRBD1. The clonotype was recovered from a woman in her 30s in good health and CMV-seropositive. The CDR3 spells CASRDRVVAGANVLTF. CDR3 sequence (DNA): TGTGCCAGCAGAGACAGGGTAGTAGCTGGGGCCAACGTCCTGACTTTC.